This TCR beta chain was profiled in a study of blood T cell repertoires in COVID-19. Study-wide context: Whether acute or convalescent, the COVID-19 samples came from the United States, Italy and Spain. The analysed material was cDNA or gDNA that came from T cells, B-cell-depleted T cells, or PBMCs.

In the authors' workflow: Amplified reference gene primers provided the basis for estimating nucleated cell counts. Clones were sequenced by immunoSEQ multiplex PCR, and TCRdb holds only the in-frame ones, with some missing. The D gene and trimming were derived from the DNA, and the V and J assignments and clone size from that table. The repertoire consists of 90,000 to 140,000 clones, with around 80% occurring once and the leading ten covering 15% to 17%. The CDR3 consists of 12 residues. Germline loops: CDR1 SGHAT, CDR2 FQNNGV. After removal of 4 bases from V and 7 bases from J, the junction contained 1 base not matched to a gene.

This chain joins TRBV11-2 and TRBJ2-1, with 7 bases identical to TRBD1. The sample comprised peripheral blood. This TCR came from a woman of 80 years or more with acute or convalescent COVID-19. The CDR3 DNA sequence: TGTGCCAGCAGCTCGGGACAGAATGAGCAGTTCTTC. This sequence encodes CASSSGQNEQFF.